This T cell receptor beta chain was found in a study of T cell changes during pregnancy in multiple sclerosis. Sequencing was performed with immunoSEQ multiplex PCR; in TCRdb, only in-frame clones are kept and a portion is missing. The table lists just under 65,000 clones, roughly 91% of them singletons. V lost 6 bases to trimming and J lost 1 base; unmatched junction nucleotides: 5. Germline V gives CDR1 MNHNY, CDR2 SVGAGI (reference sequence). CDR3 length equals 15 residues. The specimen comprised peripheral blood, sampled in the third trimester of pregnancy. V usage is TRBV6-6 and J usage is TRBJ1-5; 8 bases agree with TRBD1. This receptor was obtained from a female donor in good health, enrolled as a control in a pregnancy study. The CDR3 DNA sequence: TGTGCCAGCAGCTCGCAGGGGGCGAGCAATCAGCCCCAGCATTTT. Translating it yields CASSSQGASNQPQHF.